This T cell receptor (beta chain) was recorded in a study of T cells in Graves' hyperthyroidism and ophthalmopathy. Germline V gene data show CDR1 as SNHLY and CDR2 as FYNNEI. The CDR3 is 14 amino acids. V lost 4 bases and J 1 base, leaving 10 bases between the germline ends. Researchers amplified the TCR beta CDR3 regions from RNA transcripts. The HTBI set primed first-round TCR CDR3 RT-PCR. In TCRdb, the multiplex PCR reads were re-called with MiXCR into one record per CDR3 protein. The repertoire holds 600,000 to 800,000 distinct CDR3 sequences, with roughly 32% as singletons. Ten or more counts support this clonotype.

The sequence came from a middle-aged woman with Graves' hyperthyroidism. The sequenced material came from blood. The rearrangement uses TRBV2 and TRBJ1-1, with D possibly being TRBD1 (5 bases). The CDR3 loop is CASSGPGTNTEAFF. CDR3 DNA: TGTGCCAGCAGTGGCCCAGGGACGAACACTGAAGCTTTCTTT.